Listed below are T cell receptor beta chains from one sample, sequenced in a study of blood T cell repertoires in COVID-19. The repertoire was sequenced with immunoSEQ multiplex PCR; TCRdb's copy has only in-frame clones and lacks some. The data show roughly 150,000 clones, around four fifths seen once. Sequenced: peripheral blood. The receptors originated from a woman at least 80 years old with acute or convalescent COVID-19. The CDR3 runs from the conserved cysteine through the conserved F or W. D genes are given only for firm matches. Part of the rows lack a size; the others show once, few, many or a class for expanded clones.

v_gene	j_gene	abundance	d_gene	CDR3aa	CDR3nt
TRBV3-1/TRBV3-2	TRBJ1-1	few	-	CASSQPSAGNTEAFF	TGTGCCAGCAGCCAACCTTCCGCGGGGAACACTGAAGCTTTCTTT
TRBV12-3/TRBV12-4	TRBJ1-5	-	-	CASSFGNQPQHF	TGTGCCAGCAGTTTCGGGAATCAGCCCCAGCATTTT
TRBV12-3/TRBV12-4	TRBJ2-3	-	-	CASSQSDTQYF	TGTGCCAGCAGTCAGTCGGATACGCAGTATTTT
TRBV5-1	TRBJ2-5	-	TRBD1	CASSLYSGGQETQYF	TGCGCCAGCAGCTTGTACTCAGGGGGACAAGAGACCCAGTACTTC
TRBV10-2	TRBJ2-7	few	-	CASSETGPYEQYF	TGCGCCAGCAGCGAAACAGGTCCCTACGAGCAGTACTTC
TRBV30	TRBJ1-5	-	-	CAWSVRGGYSNQPQHF	TGTGCCTGGAGTGTTCGGGGGGGGTATAGCAATCAGCCCCAGCATTTT
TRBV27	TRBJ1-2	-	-	CASSLGAGAGYGYTF	TGTGCCAGCAGTTTAGGGGCAGGGGCTGGCTATGGCTACACCTTC
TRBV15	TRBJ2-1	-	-	CATSRDRQYNEQFF	TGTGCCACCAGCAGAGATCGACAGTACAATGAGCAGTTCTTC
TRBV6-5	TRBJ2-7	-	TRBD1	CASSPDRGGEQYF	TGTGCCAGCAGTCCGGACAGGGGAGGCGAGCAGTACTTC
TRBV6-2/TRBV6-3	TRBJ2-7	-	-	CASSYSIDWEQYF	TGTGCCAGCAGTTACTCGATCGACTGGGAGCAGTACTTC
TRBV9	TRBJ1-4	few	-	CASSTPTLGGAGEKLFF	TGTGCCAGCTCGACCCCCACATTGGGGGGGGCCGGTGAAAAACTGTTTTTT
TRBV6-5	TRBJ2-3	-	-	CASSYFTGGLTDTQYF	TGTGCCAGCAGTTACTTCACGGGCGGGCTCACAGATACGCAGTATTTT
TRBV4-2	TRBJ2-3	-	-	CASSPDKSVYGTQYF	TGTGCCAGCAGCCCAGACAAATCGGTCTACGGTACGCAGTATTTT
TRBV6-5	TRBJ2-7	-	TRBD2	CASMGGYLYEQYF	TGTGCCAGCATGGGAGGGTACCTCTACGAGCAGTACTTC
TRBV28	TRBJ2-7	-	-	CASRGGLGVNEQYF	TGTGCCAGCAGGGGGGGTTTAGGGGTTAACGAGCAGTACTTC
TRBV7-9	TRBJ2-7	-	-	CASSLVQGPYEQYF	TGTGCCAGCAGCTTAGTACAGGGTCCCTACGAGCAGTACTTC
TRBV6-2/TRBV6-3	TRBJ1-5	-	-	CASSYAHFNQPQHF	TGTGCCAGCAGTTACGCCCACTTTAATCAGCCCCAGCATTTT
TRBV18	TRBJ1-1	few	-	CASSPQWAINTEAFF	TGTGCCAGCTCACCCCAGTGGGCGATAAACACTGAAGCTTTCTTT
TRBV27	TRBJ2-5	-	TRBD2	CASSSPRLAGGRETQYF	TGTGCCAGCAGTTCCCCCCGGTTAGCGGGGGGGAGGGAGACCCAGTACTTC
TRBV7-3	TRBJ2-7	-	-	CASSLTGGYEQYF	TGTGCCAGCAGCTTAACGGGGGGCTACGAGCAGTACTTC
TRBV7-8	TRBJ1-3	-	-	CASSSRSGNTIYF	TGTGCCAGCAGCTCCCGCTCTGGAAACACCATATATTTT
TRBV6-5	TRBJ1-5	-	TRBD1	CASSSGGGQPQHF	TGTGCCAGCAGTTCAGGGGGCGGTCAGCCCCAGCATTTT
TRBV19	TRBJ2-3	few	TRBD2	CASSHPTGLAGAGDTQYF	TGTGCCAGTAGCCACCCTACGGGACTAGCGGGAGCAGGAGATACGCAGTATTTT
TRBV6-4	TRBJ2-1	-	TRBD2	CASSEEGLAGYEQFF	TGTGCCAGCAGTGAAGAAGGACTAGCGGGGTATGAGCAGTTCTTC
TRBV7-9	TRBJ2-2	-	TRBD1	CASSRRTGDPAGELFF	TGTGCCAGCAGCCGGAGGACAGGGGACCCCGCCGGGGAGCTGTTTTTT
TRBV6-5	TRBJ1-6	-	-	CASSASSYNSPLHF	TGTGCCAGCAGCGCCAGCTCCTATAATTCACCCCTCCACTTT
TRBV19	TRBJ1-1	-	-	CASSITSDTEAFF	TGTGCCAGTAGTATTACTTCGGACACTGAAGCTTTCTTT
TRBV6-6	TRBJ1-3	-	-	CASSSGFQLSGNTIYF	TGTGCCAGCAGCTCAGGGTTTCAACTTTCTGGAAACACCATATATTTT
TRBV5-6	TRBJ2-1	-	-	CASSYGVGRGNEQFF	TGTGCCAGCAGCTATGGGGTCGGACGAGGGAATGAGCAGTTCTTC
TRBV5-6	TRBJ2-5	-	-	CASSVLPAQETQYF	TGTGCCAGCAGTGTCCTCCCAGCGCAAGAGACCCAGTACTTC
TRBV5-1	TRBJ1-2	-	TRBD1	CASSLVGTGVPDGYTF	TGCGCCAGCAGCTTGGTAGGGACAGGGGTCCCAGATGGCTACACCTTC
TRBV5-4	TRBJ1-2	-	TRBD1	CASSREQGAGGYTF	TGTGCCAGCAGTCGTGAGCAGGGGGCAGGAGGCTACACCTTC
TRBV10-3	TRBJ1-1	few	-	CAIKLQGDAEAFF	TGTGCCATCAAGCTACAGGGTGACGCTGAAGCTTTCTTT
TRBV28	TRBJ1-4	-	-	CASSLLTSATNEKLFF	TGTGCCAGCAGTCTTTTAACAAGCGCAACTAATGAAAAACTGTTTTTT
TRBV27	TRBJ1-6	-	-	CASSRRREGLTNSPLHF	TGTGCCAGCAGTCGAAGACGAGAGGGACTGACAAATTCACCCCTCCACTTT
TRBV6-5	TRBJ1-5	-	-	CASSRQAYSNQPQHF	TGTGCCAGCAGTCGACAGGCGTATAGCAATCAGCCCCAGCATTTT
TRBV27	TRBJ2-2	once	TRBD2	CASLSGGSSTGELFF	TGTGCCAGCCTTTCTGGCGGGAGCTCGACCGGGGAGCTGTTTTTT
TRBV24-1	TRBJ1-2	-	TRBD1	CATSDSAGTVGAGYTF	TGTGCCACCAGTGATTCTGCAGGGACAGTCGGTGCTGGCTACACCTTC
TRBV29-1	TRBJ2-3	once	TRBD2	CSLGTSGEPLTQYF	TGCAGCCTAGGGACTAGCGGGGAACCCCTTACGCAGTATTTT
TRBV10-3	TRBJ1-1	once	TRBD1	CATGTGQGRSEAFF	TGTGCCACCGGGACAGGACAGGGACGGTCTGAAGCTTTCTTT
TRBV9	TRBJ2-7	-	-	CASSVGVGIGGEQYF	TGTGCCAGCAGCGTAGGGGTCGGAATAGGCGGTGAGCAGTACTTC
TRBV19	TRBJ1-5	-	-	CASSMFGQNQPQHF	TGTGCCAGTAGTATGTTTGGACAGAATCAGCCCCAGCATTTT
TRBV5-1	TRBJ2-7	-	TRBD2	CASSRTSGGTYEQYF	TGCGCCAGCAGCCGGACTAGCGGGGGAACCTACGAGCAGTACTTC
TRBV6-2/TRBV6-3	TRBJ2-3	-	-	CASSLGREQYF	TGTGCCAGCAGCCTCGGTCGTGAGCAGTATTTT
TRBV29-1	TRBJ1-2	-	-	CSVPEGQIYGYTF	TGCAGCGTTCCCGAGGGACAAATCTATGGCTACACCTTC
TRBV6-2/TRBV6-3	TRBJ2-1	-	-	CASSYGGLGGNRVNEQFF	TGTGCCAGCAGTTACGGAGGACTTGGGGGGAATCGGGTCAATGAGCAGTTCTTC
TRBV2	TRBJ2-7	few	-	CASRFIQGFGYEQYF	TGTGCCAGCAGATTCATACAGGGCTTCGGCTACGAGCAGTACTTC
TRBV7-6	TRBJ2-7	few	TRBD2	CASSLVEGSGTSSYEQYF	TGTGCCAGCAGCTTAGTAGAGGGTAGTGGGACTAGTAGTTACGAGCAGTACTTC